These T cell receptor beta chains were read from a single sample in a study of T cell responses to AZD1222 COVID-19 vaccine. The assay was immunoSEQ multiplex PCR, and TCRdb's table has in-frame clones only and misses some. The top ten hold 1.2% to 1.5% of the sample, which has about 73,000 clones, roughly nine tenths seen once. The source was peripheral blood, collected 28 days after the second AZD1222 dose. The receptors stem from an adult who received the AZD1222 COVID-19 vaccine. Each CDR3 is given with its conserved first and last residue. D genes are given only for firm matches. Where a row states a size, it is once, few, many or the class of an expanded clone; other rows omit it.

J | D | V | size | DNA | CDR3
TRBJ1-5 | - | TRBV30 | - | TGTGCCTGGAGCCTTGCCCTCGGAAATCAGCCCCAGCATTTT | CAWSLALGNQPQHF
TRBJ1-6 | - | TRBV12-3/TRBV12-4 | - | TGTGCCAGCAGTTTAGGGACTAATTCACCCCTCCACTTT | CASSLGTNSPLHF
TRBJ1-6 | - | TRBV19 | - | TGTGCCAGTAACTCGGGGGCGGATTCACCCCTCCACTTT | CASNSGADSPLHF
TRBJ1-1 | - | TRBV9 | - | TGTGCCAGCAGCGCCGGACAGAACTTAAACACTGAAGCTTTCTTT | CASSAGQNLNTEAFF
TRBJ1-1 | - | TRBV28 | - | TGTGCCAGCAGTTCAACAAGACAGGAGAGGAGCACTGAAGCTTTCTTT | CASSSTRQERSTEAFF
TRBJ1-5 | - | TRBV5-1 | - | TGCGCCAGCAGCTTGCACGGGGCAGGCCAGCCCCAGCATTTT | CASSLHGAGQPQHF
TRBJ2-7 | TRBD1 | TRBV19 | - | TGTGCCAGCCGTCGGGACAGGGGGGCCTACGAGCAGTACTTC | CASRRDRGAYEQYF
TRBJ1-6 | - | TRBV6-5 | few | TGTGCCAGCAGTTACTCGAAAGTCCGGAGCCAACCCCTCCACTTT | CASSYSKVRSQPLHF
TRBJ1-4 | - | TRBV1 | - | TGCACCAGCAGCCAAGAGAGTGAAAAACTGTTTTTT | CTSSQESEKLFF
TRBJ1-4 | - | TRBV4-3 | medium-sized | TGCGCCAGCAGCCGAATCCAAGACGGGTCAACTAATGAAAAACTGTTTTTT | CASSRIQDGSTNEKLFF
TRBJ2-7 | - | TRBV5-4 | - | TGTGCCAGCAGCTGGGTGGGGGGAGCCGAGCAGTACTTC | CASSWVGGAEQYF
TRBJ1-3 | - | TRBV10-3 | - | TGTGCCATCAGTGACAAGGGACGGTCTGGAAACACCATATATTTT | CAISDKGRSGNTIYF
TRBJ2-7 | - | TRBV4-1 | few | TGCGCCAGCAGCCAAGTGAGTCAGGACGAGCAGTACTTC | CASSQVSQDEQYF
TRBJ1-2 | - | TRBV29-1 | - | TGCAGCGACACAGGGATCGGTGGCTACACCTTC | CSDTGIGGYTF
TRBJ1-3 | - | TRBV9 | once | TGTGCCAGCAGCCCTTGGGGGGGTGGAAACACCATATATTTT | CASSPWGGGNTIYF
TRBJ1-1 | TRBD1 | TRBV19 | - | TGTGCCAGTAGTATCGGGGACAGTAAAGCTTTCTTT | CASSIGDSKAFF
TRBJ1-2 | - | TRBV6-5 | - | TGTGCCAGCAGCTTCCGACGGACCCCCTATGGCTACACCTTC | CASSFRRTPYGYTF
TRBJ1-5 | - | TRBV29-1 | - | TGCAGCGTTGTGGGGGGCGTCGATCAGCCCCAGCATTTT | CSVVGGVDQPQHF
TRBJ1-1 | - | TRBV18 | - | TGTGCCAGCTCACCCCTCCCCCAGGGAGGCACTGAAGCTTTCTTT | CASSPLPQGGTEAFF
TRBJ1-2 | - | TRBV5-1 | - | TGCGCCAGCACCGGGACGGGAAACTATGGCTACACCTTC | CASTGTGNYGYTF
TRBJ2-7 | - | TRBV6-6 | - | TGTGCCAGCAGTCGAGGACGACAGCCACGACCCTACGAGCAGTACTTC | CASSRGRQPRPYEQYF
TRBJ2-7 | TRBD1 | TRBV3-1/TRBV3-2 | - | TGTGCCGCGGGGGACAGGGGCTCCTACGAGCAGTACTTC | CAAGDRGSYEQYF
TRBJ2-1 | TRBD2 | TRBV7-2 | - | TGTGCCAGCAGCTCGTCGCTAGCGGGGGCGGGCAATGAGCAGTTCTTC | CASSSSLAGAGNEQFF
TRBJ2-5 | - | TRBV18 | - | TGTGCCAGCTCACCCTCTACTGGGGCAACGCCCCGGGAGACCCAGTACTTC | CASSPSTGATPRETQYF
TRBJ2-3 | - | TRBV6-5 | - | TGTGCCAGCATCAGACCCGGCACAGATACGCAGTATTTT | CASIRPGTDTQYF
TRBJ2-3 | - | TRBV5-1 | - | TGCGCCAGCAGCTTATCCAGGGTGGCGACAGATACGCAGTATTTT | CASSLSRVATDTQYF
TRBJ1-5 | - | TRBV5-6 | - | TGTGCCAGCAGCTTGGAGCAGTCAAATCAGCCCCAGCATTTT | CASSLEQSNQPQHF
TRBJ1-6 | - | TRBV3-1/TRBV3-2 | - | TGTGCCAGCAGCCCAAACGACCGCAATTCACCCCTCCACTTT | CASSPNDRNSPLHF
TRBJ1-5 | TRBD1 | TRBV6-5 | few | TGTGCCAGCTCTGGAACAGGGGTAAATCAGCCCCAGCATTTT | CASSGTGVNQPQHF
TRBJ2-7 | TRBD1 | TRBV9 | - | TGTGCCAGCAGCGTAGAAGGCGGGACAGGGAGAAACGACGAGCAGTACTTC | CASSVEGGTGRNDEQYF
TRBJ2-2 | TRBD2 | TRBV5-1 | - | TGCGCCAGCAGCACTTCCGGGACTAGGAACACCGGGGAGCTGTTTTTT | CASSTSGTRNTGELFF
TRBJ2-1 | - | TRBV27 | - | TGTGCCAGCAGTCCGGACTGGGACTCCTACAATGAGCAGTTCTTC | CASSPDWDSYNEQFF
TRBJ2-7 | TRBD1 | TRBV9 | - | TGTGCCAGCAGCGCTGCGACAGGGGCCTACGAGCAGTACTTC | CASSAATGAYEQYF
TRBJ2-7 | - | TRBV5-8 | - | TGTGCCAGCAGCCCCGAGGACGAGGCACGGGAGCAGTACTTC | CASSPEDEAREQYF
TRBJ1-5 | - | TRBV7-9 | - | TGTGCCAGCAGCTCCGCCGGGGGTATTGGCAATCAGCCCCAGCATTTT | CASSSAGGIGNQPQHF
TRBJ1-2 | - | TRBV20-1 | few | TGCAGTGCTAGAGATGATGGCTACACCTTC | CSARDDGYTF
TRBJ2-5 | - | TRBV9 | - | TGTGCCAGCAGCGTAGACGTGGGGGTCACGACCCAGTACTTC | CASSVDVGVTTQYF
TRBJ1-2 | - | TRBV28 | once | TGTGCCAGCAGTTCTCCGGGGGCACCCCTCACCTTC | CASSSPGAPLTF
TRBJ2-6 | TRBD1 | TRBV11-2 | once | TGTGCCTCAGCCGGGACAGGCTCTGGGGCCAACGTCCTGACTTTC | CASAGTGSGANVLTF
TRBJ2-1 | - | TRBV24-1 | - | TGTGCCACTCGTTCTGGGACCCGCGACTACAATGAGCAGTTCTTC | CATRSGTRDYNEQFF
TRBJ1-1 | - | TRBV4-3 | - | TGCGCCAGCAGCCAAGATTTGGGGGTTGTGTTTTCCGGGGGTGAAGCTTTCTTT | CASSQDLGVVFSGGEAFF
TRBJ2-3 | TRBD2 | TRBV4-2 | - | TGTGCCAGCAGCCAAGATCCGGCGGGGGGTGTGGATACGCAGTATTTT | CASSQDPAGGVDTQYF
TRBJ1-6 | - | TRBV7-9 | - | TGTGCCAGCACCGTCAGCTCCTATAATTCACCCCTCCACTTT | CASTVSSYNSPLHF
TRBJ1-1 | - | TRBV3-1/TRBV3-2 | once | TGTGCCAGCAGCTCAGAAGGGACTGAAGCTTTCTTT | CASSSEGTEAFF
TRBJ2-3 | - | TRBV19 | - | TGTGCCAGTAGTATGAGGGGGTCCACAGATACGCAGTATTTT | CASSMRGSTDTQYF
TRBJ2-1 | - | TRBV19 | - | TGTGCCAGTAGTATCCCCGGTGGCTACAATGAGCAGTTCTTC | CASSIPGGYNEQFF
TRBJ2-5 | TRBD2 | TRBV5-4 | - | TGTGCCAGCAGCTTGATGTCCTGGGCTAGCGGCTTTGGGACCCAGTACTTC | CASSLMSWASGFGTQYF
TRBJ1-5 | - | TRBV28 | few | TGTGCCAGCAGCGATCCCACGCTGTCAGGGATCCTCAATCAGCCCCAGCATTTT | CASSDPTLSGILNQPQHF
TRBJ2-3 | - | TRBV19 | - | TGTGCCAGTAGTATAGGGCCAGATACGCAGTATTTT | CASSIGPDTQYF
TRBJ1-2 | - | TRBV12-1 | - | TGTGCCAGCAGCTTTGCCGAGGGCAGGGGGCCTAACTATGGCTACACCTTC | CASSFAEGRGPNYGYTF
TRBJ2-5 | - | TRBV4-1 | - | TGCGCCAGCAGCCAAGCCCGCGGGGACTCGGCAGAGACCCAGTACTTC | CASSQARGDSAETQYF
TRBJ2-7 | - | TRBV6-6 | - | TGTGCCAGCAGCTCGGGACGGGACTACGAGCAGTACTTC | CASSSGRDYEQYF
TRBJ2-7 | TRBD2 | TRBV3-1/TRBV3-2 | few | TGTGCCAGCAGCCAAGACAGTAGCGGGGGCACCTACGAGCAGTACTTC | CASSQDSSGGTYEQYF
TRBJ2-3 | - | TRBV7-2 | once | TGTGCCAGCAGCTTTGTACGGGACTTGTCGGATACGCAGTATTTT | CASSFVRDLSDTQYF
TRBJ1-2 | - | TRBV5-4 | - | TGTGCCAGCAGCCCCCTGGAGGGTAACTATGGCTACACCTTC | CASSPLEGNYGYTF
TRBJ2-5 | TRBD2 | TRBV6-2/TRBV6-3 | - | TGTGCCAGCAGTGGGGGGACTAGGCAAGGGACCCAGTACTTC | CASSGGTRQGTQYF